One sample yielded the 3 T cell receptor beta chains listed below, sequenced in a study of radiotherapy plus CTLA-4 blockade in lung cancer. Libraries were prepared by immunoSEQ multiplex PCR; TCRdb keeps only in-frame clonotypes and omits some of them. The sample includes more than 95,000 clones, 65% to 85% seen only once; the top ten take 4% to 6%. The specimen comprised peripheral blood, sampled from a patient treated with radiotherapy plus ipilimumab. These receptors all stem from a human donor with non-small cell lung cancer who had a partial response to radiotherapy plus ipilimumab.

The gene calls are TRBV2 and TRBJ1-4, with a possible D match to TRBD1 (5 bases). Germline CDR1 is SNHLY and CDR2 is FYNNEI. Trimming shortened V by 6 bases and J by 4 bases, and 18 bases separated the two germline ends. The CDR3 loop spans 16 amino acids. CDR3 sequence (DNA): TGTGCCAGCAGCAAAAATCCGGGACTGATTAATGAAAAACTGTTTTTT. Encoded protein: CASSKNPGLINEKLFF. Full variable domain (rest looked up from reference TRBV2 and TRBJ1-4): EPEVTQTPSHQVTQMGQEVILRCVPISNHLYFYWYRQILGQKVEFLVSFYNNEISEKSEIFDDQFSVERPDGSNFTLKIRSTKLEDSAMYFCASSKNPGLINEKLFFGSGTQLSVL.

The V gene is TRBV19, the J gene TRBJ2-2; the D gene is possibly TRBD2 (6 bases). CDR1 LNHDA and CDR2 SQIVND come from the germline V gene (reference sequence). Trimming removed 3 bases from V and 7 bases from J, with 18 bases in between. The CDR3 is 16 amino acids. This CDR3 reads CASSISRREKDGELFF. The CDR3 bases are TGTGCCAGTAGTATCTCAAGACGGGAGAAAGACGGGGAGCTGTTTTTT. Full variable domain (rest looked up from reference TRBV19 and TRBJ2-2): DGGITQSPKYLFRKEGQNVTLSCEQNLNHDAMYWYRQDPGQGLRLIYYSQIVNDFQKGDIAEGYSVSREKKESFPLTVTSAQKNPTAFYLCASSISRREKDGELFFGEGSRLTVL.

The CDR3 loop is CASSQDRVYGYTF. In DNA form, the CDR3 reads TGTGCCAGTAGCCAGGACAGGGTCTATGGCTACACCTTC. The chain links TRBV19 to TRBJ1-2, with 8 positions matching TRBD1. Germline values: CDR1 LNHDA, CDR2 SQIVND (reference sequence). V trimming: 6 bases; J trimming: 4 bases; junction bases outside the gene matches: 4. This CDR3 has 13 amino acids.